This is a list of T cell receptor beta chains from one sample in a study of blood T cell repertoires in COVID-19. TCRdb's copy holds only in-frame clones and misses some; the assay was immunoSEQ multiplex PCR. In the table there are 71,000 or so clones, around 83% of which are singletons. Sequencing was performed on peripheral blood. The receptors stem from a man between 65 and 85 years old with acute or convalescent COVID-19. Both conserved end residues are part of each CDR3. The D gene is left open where the match is weak. A clone size is listed for some rows: how often the clone was seen (once, few, many), or a class if it is expanded.

TRBV28	TRBJ2-3	TRBD1	-	CASSSPRDRSSTDTQYF
TRBV15	TRBJ1-5	TRBD1	once	CATSTEGQGYQPQHF
TRBV5-1	TRBJ2-4	-	-	CASSLTEAKNIQYF
TRBV6-5	TRBJ1-2	TRBD1	-	CASSLTGYGYTF
TRBV5-5	TRBJ2-7	TRBD2	hyperexpanded	CASSDGTSGRPAQYF
TRBV30	TRBJ1-3	-	once	CAWSVRNTIYF
TRBV28	TRBJ1-1	-	-	CASSTQLAWAFF
TRBV29-1	TRBJ1-3	-	few	CSVEDPKGGPGNTIYF
TRBV5-6	TRBJ1-2	-	-	CASSLGENYGYTF
TRBV27	TRBJ2-7	-	-	CASSLQGEGYEQYF
TRBV19	TRBJ1-2	-	-	CASRPDRNYGYTF
TRBV6-5	TRBJ1-1	TRBD1	few	CAVRLTGANTEAFF
TRBV10-1	TRBJ2-7	-	once	CASSDYYEQYF
TRBV25-1	TRBJ2-7	-	-	CASRGGNEQYF
TRBV19	TRBJ1-1	TRBD1	-	CASSGPGGSGAFF
TRBV3-1/TRBV3-2	TRBJ1-4	TRBD1	few	CASSHSDRGREKLFF
TRBV28	TRBJ1-2	TRBD1	once	CASSSTGSGGYTF
TRBV19	TRBJ2-7	-	-	CASSIDPGMSSYEQYF
TRBV5-1	TRBJ2-2	-	-	CASSQVRPGQPGELFF
TRBV19	TRBJ2-3	-	few	CASSIGGPRDTQYF
TRBV11-2	TRBJ1-4	TRBD1	-	CASSLVSGQGREKLFF
TRBV3-1/TRBV3-2	TRBJ1-4	-	-	CASSQVGGRGYEKLFF
TRBV4-1	TRBJ2-2	TRBD1	-	CASSLFGGQGSGGELFF
TRBV5-1	TRBJ2-5	TRBD2	once	CASSLEGTRGETQYF
TRBV9	TRBJ2-1	-	-	CASSPLSGDEQFF
TRBV7-2	TRBJ2-1	-	-	CASSLGGGVLEQFF
TRBV7-3	TRBJ1-1	-	-	CASSAGTPTEAFF